This T cell receptor beta chain was found in a study of cytomegalovirus exposure and HLA in healthy donors. PCR used 60 Vbeta primers and 13 Jbeta primers. The data were produced by immunoSEQ multiplex PCR, yet TCRdb's version contains in-frame clones alone and is incomplete. The repertoire holds 200,000 to 300,000 clones, with roughly 82% as singletons. V shed 1 base and J 1 base; nucleotides not matched to a gene: 3. This CDR3 has 16 amino acids. Looked up from germline, CDR1 is SNHLY and CDR2 is FYNNEI. Sequencing was done on a sample of PBMCs. The V call is TRBV2, the J call TRBJ2-2; 7 bases fit TRBD2. This receptor was taken from a woman between 40 and 55 years old in good health and CMV-seropositive. In DNA, the CDR3 is TGTGCCAGCAGTGAAGTTGGACTAGGGAACACCGGGGAGCTGTTTTTT. Translation gives CASSEVGLGNTGELFF.